This TCR beta chain was identified during a study of long-term antiretroviral therapy in people with HIV. This clone was detected a few times. The V end was cut by 1 base, the J end by 1 base, with 13 bases between. The CDR3 contains 16 residues. Germline V gene sequence: CDR1 LNHDA, CDR2 SQIVND (reference sequence). immunoSEQ v3.0 was run at survey level. The protocol was immunoSEQ multiplex PCR, while the TCRdb copy is restricted to in-frame clones and leaves out a portion. The table lists tens of thousands of clones, 80% of them singletons. Sequenced here: unsorted PBMCs, sampled 0.3 years after starting antiretroviral therapy. The receptor was derived from a man aged 40-49 years with HIV. The chain links TRBV19 to TRBJ2-5, with D perhaps TRBD1 (5 bases). Here the CDR3 DNA reads TGTGCCAGTAGTATAGGATCTGGGGCAGCCCAAGAGACCCAGTACTTC. It is translated as CASSIGSGAAQETQYF.